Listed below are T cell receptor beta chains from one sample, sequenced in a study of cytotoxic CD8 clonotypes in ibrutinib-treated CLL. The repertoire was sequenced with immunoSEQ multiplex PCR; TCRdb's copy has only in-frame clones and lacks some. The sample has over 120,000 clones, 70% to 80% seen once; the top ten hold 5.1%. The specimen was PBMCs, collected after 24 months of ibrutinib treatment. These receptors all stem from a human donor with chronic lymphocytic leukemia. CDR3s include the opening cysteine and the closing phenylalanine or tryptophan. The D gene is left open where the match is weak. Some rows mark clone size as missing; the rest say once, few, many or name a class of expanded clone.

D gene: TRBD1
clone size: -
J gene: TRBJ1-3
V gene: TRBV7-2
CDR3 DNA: TGTGCCAGCAGCCAAACAGGGGGAGGAAACACCATATATTTT
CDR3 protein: CASSQTGGGNTIYF

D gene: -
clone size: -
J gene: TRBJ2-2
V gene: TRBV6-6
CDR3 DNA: TGTGCCAGCAGACAGGGTGTGGGCACCGGGGAGCTGTTTTTT
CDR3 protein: CASRQGVGTGELFF

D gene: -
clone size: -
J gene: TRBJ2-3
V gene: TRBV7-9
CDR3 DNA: TGTGCCAGCAGCTTGGACAGAACTAGCTTTGGAGATACGCAGTATTTT
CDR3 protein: CASSLDRTSFGDTQYF

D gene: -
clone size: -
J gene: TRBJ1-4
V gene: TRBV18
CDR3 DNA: TGTGCCAGCTCACCGGACAGCCTTGAAAAACTGTTTTTT
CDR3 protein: CASSPDSLEKLFF

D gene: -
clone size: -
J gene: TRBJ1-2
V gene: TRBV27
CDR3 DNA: TGTGCCAGCAGCCCCCGGGGACTCTATGGCTACACCTTC
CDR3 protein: CASSPRGLYGYTF

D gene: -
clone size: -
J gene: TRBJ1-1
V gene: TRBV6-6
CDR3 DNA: TGTGCCAGCAGTCAATCGGACAGTGCGCGAGCTTTCTTT
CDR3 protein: CASSQSDSARAFF

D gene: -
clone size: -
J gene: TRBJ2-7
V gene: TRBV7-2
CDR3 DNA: TGTGCCAGCAGCTTAGGACCGGACTCCTACGAGCAGTACTTC
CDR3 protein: CASSLGPDSYEQYF

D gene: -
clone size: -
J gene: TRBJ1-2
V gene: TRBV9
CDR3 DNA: TGTGCCAGCAGCGTAGTAGGGGGTTTTAACTATGGCTACACCTTC
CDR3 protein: CASSVVGGFNYGYTF

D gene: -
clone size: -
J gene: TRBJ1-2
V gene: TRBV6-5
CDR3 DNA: TGTGCCAGCAGCCCACGGAGGACCATGGACTATGGCTACACCTTC
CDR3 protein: CASSPRRTMDYGYTF

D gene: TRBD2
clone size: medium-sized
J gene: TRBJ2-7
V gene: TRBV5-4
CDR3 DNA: TGTGCCAGCAGCTTGGAGGGCGGGAGCTCACCCTACGAGCAGTACTTC
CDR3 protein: CASSLEGGSSPYEQYF

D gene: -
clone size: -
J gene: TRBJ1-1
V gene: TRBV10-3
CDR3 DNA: TGTGCCATCAGTGAACAGGGTGAAGCTTTCTTT
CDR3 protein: CAISEQGEAFF

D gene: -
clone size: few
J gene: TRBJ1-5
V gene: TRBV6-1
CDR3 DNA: TGTGCCAGCAGTGGGGAACATTACCAGCCCCAGCATTTT
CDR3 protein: CASSGEHYQPQHF

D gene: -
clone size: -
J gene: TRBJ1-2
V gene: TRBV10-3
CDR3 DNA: TGTGCCATCACCGGGGACTCACGCACCTATGGCTACACCTTC
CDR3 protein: CAITGDSRTYGYTF

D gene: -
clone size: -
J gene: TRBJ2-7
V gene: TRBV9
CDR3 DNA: TGTGCCAGCAGCCCGCGGGGCAGGCCGACTCCCTACGAGCAGTACTTC
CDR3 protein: CASSPRGRPTPYEQYF

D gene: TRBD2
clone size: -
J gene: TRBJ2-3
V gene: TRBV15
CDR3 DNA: TGTGCCACCAGCAGAGATCGGGGGGAGAGTACGCAGTATTTT
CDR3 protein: CATSRDRGESTQYF

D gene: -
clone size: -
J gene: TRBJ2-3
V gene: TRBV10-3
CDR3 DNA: TGTGCCATCAGGGTAGCGGATGATACGCAGTATTTT
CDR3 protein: CAIRVADDTQYF

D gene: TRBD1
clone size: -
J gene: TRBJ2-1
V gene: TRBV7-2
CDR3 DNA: TGTGCCAGCAGCAGGGGGGACAGGGACGCGAAGCAGTTCTTC
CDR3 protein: CASSRGDRDAKQFF

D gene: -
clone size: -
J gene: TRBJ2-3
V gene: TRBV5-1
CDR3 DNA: TGCGCCAGCACCACGGACGGAGGGGGCACAGATACGCAGTATTTT
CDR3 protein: CASTTDGGGTDTQYF

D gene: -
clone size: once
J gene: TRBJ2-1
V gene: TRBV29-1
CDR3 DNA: TGCAGCGTTGAAGATTCGACAGGCTCCAATGAGCAGTTCTTC
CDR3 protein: CSVEDSTGSNEQFF

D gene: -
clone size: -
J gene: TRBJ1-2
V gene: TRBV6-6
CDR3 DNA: TGTGCCAGCAGTTACTCGTGGCAGGTCGATGGCTACACCTTC
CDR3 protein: CASSYSWQVDGYTF

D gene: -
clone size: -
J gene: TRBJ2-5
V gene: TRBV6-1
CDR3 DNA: TGTGCCAGCAGGGATCGACCCGGGCAGACCCAGTACTTC
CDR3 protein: CASRDRPGQTQYF

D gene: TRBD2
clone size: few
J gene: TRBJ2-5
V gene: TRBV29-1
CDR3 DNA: TGCAGCGCCGCGGGGGGGGAGACCCAGTACTTC
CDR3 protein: CSAAGGETQYF

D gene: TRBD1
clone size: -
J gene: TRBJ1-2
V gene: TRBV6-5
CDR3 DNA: TGTGCCAGCAGTTACCCCGGACAGGGGGACTATGGCTACACCTTC
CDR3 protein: CASSYPGQGDYGYTF

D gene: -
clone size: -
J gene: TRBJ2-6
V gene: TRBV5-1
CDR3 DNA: TGCGCCAGCAGCGTTGGGGCCTGGGGGTCCCCTGACGGGGCCAACGTCCTGACTTTC
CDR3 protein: CASSVGAWGSPDGANVLTF

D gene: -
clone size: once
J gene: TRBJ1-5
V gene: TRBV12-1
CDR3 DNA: TGTGCCAGCAGCTTTGAGGGGGGCCTAGAGCATTTT
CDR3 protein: CASSFEGGLEHF

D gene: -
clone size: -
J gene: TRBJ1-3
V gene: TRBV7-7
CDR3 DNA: TGTGCTAGCAGCTTGCCTTTCCTCTCTGGAAACACCATATATTTT
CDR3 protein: CASSLPFLSGNTIYF

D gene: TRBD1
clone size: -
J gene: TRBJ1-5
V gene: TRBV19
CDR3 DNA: TGTGCCAGTAGATCCTTCGCCGGGACAGGTAGCAATCAGCCCCAGCATTTT
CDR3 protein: CASRSFAGTGSNQPQHF

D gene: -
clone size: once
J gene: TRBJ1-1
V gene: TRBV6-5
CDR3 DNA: TGTGCCAGCAGCCGGGGGACCGTTGAAGCTTTCTTT
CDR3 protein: CASSRGTVEAFF

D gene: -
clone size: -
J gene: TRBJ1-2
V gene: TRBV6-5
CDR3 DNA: TGTGCCAGCAGTCGGGACACCCTGGGTGGCTACACCTTC
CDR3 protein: CASSRDTLGGYTF

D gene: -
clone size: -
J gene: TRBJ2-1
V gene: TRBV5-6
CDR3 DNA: TGTGCCAGCAGCTACCGGACCCTCTGGATGCAGTTCTTC
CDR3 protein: CASSYRTLWMQFF

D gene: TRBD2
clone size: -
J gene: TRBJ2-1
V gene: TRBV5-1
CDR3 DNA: TGCGCCAGCAGCTCGGGAGGACTAGCGGGAGGTTACAATGAGCAGTTCTTC
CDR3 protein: CASSSGGLAGGYNEQFF

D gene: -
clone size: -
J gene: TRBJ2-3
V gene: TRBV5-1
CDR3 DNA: TGCGCCAGCAGCTTGGTGCTAGACACAGATACGCAGTATTTT
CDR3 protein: CASSLVLDTDTQYF

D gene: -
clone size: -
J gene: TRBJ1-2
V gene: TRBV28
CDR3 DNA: TGTGCCAGCAGTTCCCTGACAGATAACTATGGCTACACCTTC
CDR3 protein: CASSSLTDNYGYTF

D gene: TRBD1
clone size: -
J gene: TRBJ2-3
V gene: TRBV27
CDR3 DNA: TGTGCCAGCAGTTTAGGGACAGGGGCTACGCAGTATTTT
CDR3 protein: CASSLGTGATQYF

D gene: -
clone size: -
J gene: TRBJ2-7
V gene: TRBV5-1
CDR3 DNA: TGCGCCAGCAGCCCCCCTGGGACGGTTTCCTACGAGCAGTACTTC
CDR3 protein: CASSPPGTVSYEQYF

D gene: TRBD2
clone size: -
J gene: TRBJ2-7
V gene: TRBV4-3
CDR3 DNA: TGCGCCAGCAGCCCCTCACTAGCGGGGGGGCGTTACGAGCAGTACTTC
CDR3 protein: CASSPSLAGGRYEQYF

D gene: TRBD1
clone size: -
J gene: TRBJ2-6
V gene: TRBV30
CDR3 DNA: TGTGCCTGGAGGACAGACAGGGCTGGGGCCAACGTCCTGACTTTC
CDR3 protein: CAWRTDRAGANVLTF

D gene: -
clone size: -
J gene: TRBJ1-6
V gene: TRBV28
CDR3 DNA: TGTGCCAGCAAGGGGTTACAGGGTTCACCCCTCCACTTT
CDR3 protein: CASKGLQGSPLHF

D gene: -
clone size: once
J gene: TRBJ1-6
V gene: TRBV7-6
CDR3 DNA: TGTGCCAGCAGCCAACGAGGGGGAGCCAATTCACCCCTCCACTTT
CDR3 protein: CASSQRGGANSPLHF

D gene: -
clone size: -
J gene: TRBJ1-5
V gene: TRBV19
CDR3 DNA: TGTGCCAGTAGTATGCCGGGGTTGGGCAATCAGCCCCAGCATTTT
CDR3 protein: CASSMPGLGNQPQHF

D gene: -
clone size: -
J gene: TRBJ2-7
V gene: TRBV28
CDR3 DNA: TGTGCCAGCAGGCCGAGTCTGGGGGAGCAGTACTTC
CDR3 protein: CASRPSLGEQYF

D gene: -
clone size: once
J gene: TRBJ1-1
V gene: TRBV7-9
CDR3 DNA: TGTGCCAGCAGCTTGGGCAGGGCAGGGGACACTGAAGCTTTCTTT
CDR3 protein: CASSLGRAGDTEAFF

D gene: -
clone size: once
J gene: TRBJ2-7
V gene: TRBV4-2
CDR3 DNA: TGTGCCAGCAGCCAAGAGCCCCCCCCAGACTACGAGCAGTACTTC
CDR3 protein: CASSQEPPPDYEQYF

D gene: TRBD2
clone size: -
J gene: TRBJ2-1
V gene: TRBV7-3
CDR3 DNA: TGTGCCAGCAGCCCCCAGCGGGACTCCTACAATGAGCAGTTCTTC
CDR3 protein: CASSPQRDSYNEQFF

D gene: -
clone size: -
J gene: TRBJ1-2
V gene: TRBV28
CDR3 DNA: TGTGCCAGCAGTCTCGGATTGGGGCGCTATGGCTACACCTTC
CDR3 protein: CASSLGLGRYGYTF

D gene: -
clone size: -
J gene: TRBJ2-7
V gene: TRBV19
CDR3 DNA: TGTGCCAGTAGCCCCGGACAGCGGTACGAGCAGTACTTC
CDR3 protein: CASSPGQRYEQYF